This T cell receptor (beta chain) was recovered during a study of OX40 agonist ivuxolimab in advanced cancers. The CDR3 length is 15 residues. Trimming took 0 bases from V and 8 from J, leaving 14 bases between them. Per the germline V gene, CDR1 is LGHNT and CDR2 is FRNRAP. Profiled with immunoSEQ multiplex PCR; TCRdb holds only in-frame clones, not every one. Among tens of thousands of clones listed, just under 90% were seen once. As to this clone: Antigen specificity is unknown.

Study conclusions and caveats: Circulating CD4+ and CD8+ T cells showed clonal expansion by week 6 at 0.1 to 3.0 mg/kg.

This specimen was CD4+ or CD8+ T cells sorted from blood, taken in a trial of the OX40 agonist ivuxolimab. The receptor was isolated from an adult with an advanced solid tumor such as melanoma, head and neck, liver or kidney cancer. The genes are TRBV12-5 and TRBJ2-1, with D perhaps matching TRBD2 (6 bases). The CDR3 here is CASGLVGAGRDEQFF. CDR3 in DNA: TGTGCTAGTGGTTTGGTAGGCGCGGGACGGGATGAGCAGTTCTTC.